The 8 T cell receptor beta chains presented below share a single source sample, sequenced in a study of somatic mutations in cytotoxic T cells in rheumatoid arthritis. Assay: immunoSEQ multiplex PCR; the TCRdb copy retains only in-frame clones and omits some. Of about 5,000 clones listed, 78% are singletons. Sequences were obtained from CD8+ T cells sorted from blood. The source of these receptors is an adult with rheumatoid arthritis.

This chain connects TRBV5-1 to TRBJ1-2; D remains unclear. This CDR3 spans 17 amino acids. Germline V CDR1 and CDR2: SGHRS, YFSETQ. The germline V and J ends were trimmed by 0 bases and 7 bases, with 22 bases remaining between them. The CDR3 loop is CASSLGPEGPIPRGYTF. CDR3 sequence (DNA): TGCGCCAGCAGCTTGGGACCTGAGGGCCCCATCCCCCGTGGCTACACCTTC. Full variable domain (outside the CDR3, taken from reference TRBV5-1 and TRBJ1-2): KAGVTQTPRYLIKTRGQQVTLSCSPISGHRSVSWYQQTPGQGLQFLFEYFSETQRNKGNFPGRFSGRQFSNSRSEMNVSTLELGDSALYLCASSLGPEGPIPRGYTFGSGTRLTVV.

The V gene is TRBV5-1, the J gene TRBJ2-2; possibly TRBD1 for D (5 bases). Trimming took off 5 bases at V and 5 bases at J, with 19 bases between the two ends. The CDR3 sequence is 16 residues long. The germline V gene encodes CDR1 SGHRS and CDR2 YFSETQ. The DNA of the CDR3 is TGCGCCAGCAGACCCTCCATGGGGCCTGGAACCGGGGAGCTGTTTTTT. Translating gives CASRPSMGPGTGELFF.

V usage is TRBV7-2 and J usage is TRBJ2-3; a weak D match, TRBD1 (5 bases). Germline lookup yields CDR1 SGHTA and CDR2 FQGNSA. V was shortened by 2 bases and J by 4 bases, with 22 bases between the two germline ends. The CDR3 is made up of 18 amino acids. The CDR3 loop is CASSLSYARQQSADTQYF. The CDR3 DNA reads as TGTGCCAGCAGCTTAAGCTATGCGAGACAGCAAAGCGCAGATACGCAGTATTTT.

A few counts support this clone. The chain joins TRBV28 to TRBJ1-6, with 8 nucleotides matching TRBD1. J gave up 9 bases and V 5 bases, and 6 bases lay outside the gene matches. The CDR3 loop spans 14 amino acids. Germline V CDR1 and CDR2: MDHEN, SYDVKM. For the CDR3, the DNA is TGTGCCAGCAGTCCGACAGGGGAAGGTTCACCCCTCCACTTT. Encoded protein: CASSPTGEGSPLHF.

The chain is built from TRBV11-1 and TRBJ2-1; 8 nucleotides match TRBD2. The V gene end was trimmed by 8 bases and the J gene end by 7 bases; junction bases not matched to a gene: 10. The germline gives CDR1 SGHAT, CDR2 FQDESV (reference sequence). This CDR3 comprises 14 residues. For the CDR3, the DNA is TGTGCCAGCCAGGGGACTAGTATCGGGAATGAGCAGTTCTTC. This codes for CASQGTSIGNEQFF.

The V call is TRBV6-6, the J call TRBJ2-1, with 9 bases identical to TRBD2. With 4 bases clipped from V and 0 bases from J, the junction kept 1 base outside the gene matches. CDR1 is MNHNY and CDR2 is SVGAGI in the germline V gene (reference sequence). This CDR3 has 15 residues. CDR3 region: CASSFSGSSYNEQFF. In nucleotides, the CDR3 is TGTGCCAGCAGTTTTAGCGGGAGCTCCTACAATGAGCAGTTCTTC.

The chain combines TRBV28 with TRBJ1-2; D remains ambiguous. The length of the CDR3 is 13 residues. Germline CDR1 is MDHEN and CDR2 is SYDVKM. V was clipped by 4 bases and J by 5 bases, with 11 bases between them. In nucleotides, the CDR3 is TGTGCCAGCAGTTGGGAGGGCCTGTATGGCTACACCTTC. This encodes CASSWEGLYGYTF.

V usage is TRBV4-1 and J usage is TRBJ2-7; 7 nucleotides align to TRBD1. This CDR3 region has 13 residues. After removal of 6 bases from V and 2 bases from J, the junction contained 4 bases not matched to a gene. Germline V gene data show CDR1 as MGHRA and CDR2 as YSYEKL. CDR3 sequence (DNA): TGCGCCAGCAGTCGGGACAGACCCTACGAGCAGTACTTC. As protein: CASSRDRPYEQYF.